What follows are 18 T cell receptor beta chains derived from one specimen sequenced in a study of cytomegalovirus exposure and HLA in healthy donors. PCR amplification relied on 60 Vbeta primers (plus 13 Jbeta primers). Generated by immunoSEQ multiplex PCR, the TCRdb table keeps only in-frame clones and is missing some. The table lists 150,000 or so clones, 80% to 90% of them singletons. The sample was PBMCs. Source of these receptors: a young woman in good health and CMV-seronegative.

The rearrangement uses TRBV7-6 and TRBJ1-3; no clear D gene. From germline, CDR1 is SGHVS and CDR2 FNYEAQ. V was trimmed by 1 base and J by 0 bases, leaving 10 bases between them. The CDR3 loop spans 16 amino acids. CDR3 region: CASSLEPTSSGNTIYF. DNA for the CDR3: TGTGCCAGCAGCTTAGAGCCCACCTCCTCTGGAAACACCATATATTTT.

V and J are TRBV10-3 and TRBJ2-2; unclear D gene. Germline V lookup: CDR1 ENHRY, CDR2 SYGVKD. The CDR3 covers 16 residues. V was pared by 10 bases and J by 2 bases, with 20 bases between. The chain's CDR3 is CATHTTIILNTGELFF. In DNA form, the CDR3 reads TGTGCCACACACACCACAATAATTCTTAACACCGGGGAGCTGTTTTTT.

CDR3 residues: CASTQHPETGHGELFF. CDR3 in DNA: TGTGCCAGCACACAACACCCCGAGACAGGGCACGGGGAGCTGTTTTTT. The chain combines TRBV27 with TRBJ2-2, with 7 bases fitting TRBD1. With V trimmed by 7 bases and J by 7 bases, 15 bases remained unmatched. Germline CDR1 MNHEY, CDR2 SMNVEV (reference sequence). The CDR3 covers 16 residues.

The V and J genes are TRBV5-4 and TRBJ2-1; TRBD1 aligns across 7 bases. The CDR3 contains 15 residues. CDR1 and CDR2 from the germline V gene are SGHNT and YYREEE (reference sequence). V was pared by 3 bases and J by 5 bases, with 8 bases of the junction left unmatched. CDR3 region: CASSSPIQGHNEQFF. The DNA for the CDR3 is TGTGCCAGCAGCTCCCCAATACAGGGGCACAATGAGCAGTTCTTC.

The chain uses TRBV27 and TRBJ2-1; D not resolved. This CDR3 region has 15 residues. The ends were cut back, 5 bases at V and 3 bases at J, with 14 bases in the middle. Per the germline V gene, CDR1 is MNHEY and CDR2 is SMNVEV (reference sequence). The CDR3 nucleotides are TGTGCCAGCAGTCCGTCTAAAAATGGCTACAATGAGCAGTTCTTC. Translation: CASSPSKNGYNEQFF.

The rearrangement joins TRBV5-1 to TRBJ2-7; 8 positions match TRBD2. CDR1 SGHRS and CDR2 YFSETQ come from the germline V gene. With 4 bases clipped from V and 3 bases from J, the junction kept 9 bases outside the gene matches. The CDR3 is 15 residues long. The CDR3 region has the DNA TGCGCCAGCAGCAGGTCGTCGAGCGGGGGCTACGAGCAGTACTTC. Translation: CASSRSSSGGYEQYF.

This clone was seen only once. This chain connects TRBV9 to TRBJ2-5; D is unresolved. Trimming shortened V by 0 bases and J by 7 bases, and 7 bases separated the two germline ends. In germline, CDR1 is SGDLS, CDR2 YYNGEE. The CDR3 loop spans 12 amino acids. The CDR3 is CASSVGSGTQYF. In DNA, the CDR3 is TGTGCCAGCAGCGTAGGTTCGGGGACCCAGTACTTC.

This clone was seen more than once but under ten times. The V gene is TRBV11-2, the J gene TRBJ2-5; D is unclear. The CDR3 consists of 15 residues. CDR1 and CDR2 (germline): SGHAT, FQNNGV. V lost 4 bases, J lost 10 bases, and 22 bases lay in between. CDR3 coding DNA: TGTGCCAGCAGCTCAGGTCCTGGGCTGGGCCCGAGCCAGTACTTC. Translated: CASSSGPGLGPSQYF.

V gene TRBV6-5 combines with J gene TRBJ1-2, with TRBD1 as a possible D gene (6 bases). Germline V gene sequence: CDR1 MNHEY, CDR2 SVGAGI. Trimming pared 4 bases from V and 8 bases from J, leaving 17 bases between. This CDR3 has 14 amino acids. The CDR3 DNA sequence: TGTGCCAGCAGTTTCACTTTGGGGGCGGGCGGCTACACCTTC. Amino acids: CASSFTLGAGGYTF.

The table lists this clone with a count of one. This sequence joins TRBV11-2 and TRBJ2-5; 7 bases map to TRBD2. Germline trimming cut 2 bases from V and 5 bases from J; bases unmatched to any gene: 5. The CDR3 has 14 amino acids. Looked up from germline, CDR1 is SGHAT and CDR2 is FQNNGV. CDR3 nucleotides: TGTGCCAGCAGCTTACCTAGCGGAAGGGAGACCCAGTACTTC. Its protein is CASSLPSGRETQYF.

V usage is TRBV9 and J usage is TRBJ2-5; a weak D match, TRBD2 (5 bases). The CDR3 length is 13 residues. V was cut by 0 bases and J by 3 bases, with 6 bases left in between. Germline V lookup: CDR1 SGDLS, CDR2 YYNGEE. CDR3 amino acids: CASSVDGKETQYF. CDR3 nucleotide sequence: TGTGCCAGCAGCGTAGACGGGAAAGAGACCCAGTACTTC. The full variable domain, completed using reference TRBV9 and TRBJ2-5, is DSGVTQTPKHLITATGQRVTLRCSPRSGDLSVYWYQQSLDQGLQFLIQYYNGEERAKGNILERFSAQQFPDLHSELNLSSLELGDSALYFCASSVDGKETQYFGPGTRLLVL.

The chain combines TRBV18 with TRBJ1-1; TRBD1 matches at 8 bases. The CDR3 loop spans 16 amino acids. Unmatched junction bases numbered 12, after V lost 6 bases and J lost 3 bases. Germline assignment: CDR1 KGHSH and CDR2 LQKENI. The CDR3 DNA sequence: TGTGCCAGCTCGCCAGGGGGCGCCGGTTTGTACACTGAAGCTTTCTTT. Its protein product is CASSPGGAGLYTEAFF.

The J gene is TRBJ2-5, the V gene TRBV15, with D maybe TRBD2 (5 bases). The end of the DNA fits TRBJ2-7 better, so the J call may be wrong. Germline CDR1 reads LNHNV; CDR2 reads YYDKDF (reference sequence). The CDR3 length is 15 residues. In nucleotides, the CDR3 is TGTGCCACCAGCAGAGGCGGGTTTACCTCCTACGAGCAGTACTTC. Amino acid sequence: CATSRGGFTSYEQYF.

The gene calls are TRBV28 and TRBJ2-2; no firm D call. Germline lookup yields CDR1 MDHEN and CDR2 SYDVKM. The CDR3 covers 16 residues. Trimming stripped 2 bases from V and 3 bases from J, with 13 bases between. CDR3 sequence (DNA): TGTGCCAGCAGTTTACAAAGCTTCTTCGACACCGGGGAGCTGTTTTTT. This encodes CASSLQSFFDTGELFF.

The rearrangement links TRBV5-1 to TRBJ1-1; D perhaps matches TRBD1 (6 bases). The CDR3 contains 14 residues. V was pared by 6 bases and J by 4 bases, with 16 bases between. From germline, CDR1 is SGHRS and CDR2 YFSETQ. The CDR3: CASKAGGGVTEAFF. In DNA form, the CDR3 reads TGCGCCAGCAAGGCTGGGGGCGGCGTCACTGAAGCTTTCTTT.

This rearrangement joins TRBV6-6 to TRBJ2-5; no clear D gene. The CDR3 is made up of 11 amino acids. Germline V lookup: CDR1 MNHNY, CDR2 SVGAGI (reference sequence). Trimming shortened V by 5 bases and J by 5 bases, and 6 bases separated the two germline ends. The CDR3 reads CASSLRETQYF. The CDR3 nucleotides are TGTGCCAGCAGTCTTCGGGAGACCCAGTACTTC.

The J gene is TRBJ2-7, the V gene TRBV29-1; no reliable D call. The germline V gene encodes CDR1 SQVTM and CDR2 ANQGSEA. The CDR3 is made up of 14 amino acids. The germline V and J ends were trimmed by 3 bases and 3 bases, with 15 bases remaining between them. The CDR3 is CSVDNKRLSYEQYF. In DNA form, the CDR3 reads TGCAGCGTTGATAACAAGAGGCTGAGCTACGAGCAGTACTTC.

The CDR3 nucleotides read TGTGCCAGCAGCTTAACCTCGACAGGGGGGAACCCCTATGGCTACACCTTC. This encodes CASSLTSTGGNPYGYTF. The rearrangement uses TRBV27 and TRBJ1-2; 9 positions agree with TRBD1. Germline-derived CDR1 and CDR2 are MNHEY and SMNVEV (reference sequence). Trimming removed 6 bases from V and 4 bases from J; junction bases left unmatched: 15. The CDR3 runs to 17 residues.